These 20 T cell receptor beta chains were sequenced from one sample in a study of patients and donors after allogeneic stem cell transplantation. One entry per CDR3 protein results from TCRdb running MiXCR on the RT-PCR reads. Counted here are over 350,000 distinct CDR3 sequences, approximately 16% occurring once; the ten biggest clones make up about 7%. Source material: blood, either unsorted or a sorted T cell fraction (not recorded which). Receptors were obtained from a human donor who was either an allogeneic HSCT recipient or a stem cell or donor lymphocyte infusion donor (not recorded which). It is not recorded whose cells these are; they may come from a transplant donor.

This chain links TRBV14 with TRBJ1-4; 8 positions match TRBD1. CDR3 length equals 16 residues. The V and J ends lost 4 bases and 4 bases, in that order; junction bases with no gene match: 8. CDR1 SGHDN and CDR2 FVKESK come from the germline V gene. The CDR3 protein is CASSRGRDRINEKLFF. Written as DNA, the CDR3 is TGTGCCAGCAGCCGGGGCCGGGACAGGATTAATGAAAAACTGTTTTTT. Looking up the rest from reference TRBV14 and TRBJ1-4 gives the full variable domain: EAGVTQFPSHSVIEKGQTVTLRCDPISGHDNLYWYRRVMGKEIKFLLHFVKESKQDESGMPNNRFLAERTGGTYSTLKVQPAELEDSGVYFCASSRGRDRINEKLFFGSGTQLSVL.

This chain connects TRBV6-1 to TRBJ2-7, with 7 nucleotides matching TRBD2. Germline assignment: CDR1 MNHNS and CDR2 SASEGT. CDR3 length: 10 residues. J lost 4 bases, V lost 11 bases, and 2 bases had no gene match. The CDR3 nucleotides are TGTGCCGGGGGGGGGTACGAGCAGTACTTC. Translation gives CAGGGYEQYF.

This clonotype was counted a few times. The chain joins TRBV6-1 to TRBJ1-1; D not certain. Trimming cost V 6 bases and J 6 bases, with 8 bases left between them. Looked up from germline, CDR1 is MNHNS and CDR2 is SASEGT. CDR3 length equals 11 residues. CDR3 nucleotide sequence: TGTGCCAGCAGCGCCCTAGCTGAAGCTTTCTTT. The encoded protein is CASSALAEAFF.

The chain joins TRBV29-1 to TRBJ2-5; 9 positions match TRBD1. Germline loops: CDR1 SQVTM, CDR2 ANQGSEA. J gave up 4 bases and V 4 bases, and 10 bases lay outside the gene matches. The CDR3 runs 15 residues. The DNA of the CDR3 is TGCAGCGTTGGGTCGTTCGGGACAGGGAGAGAGACCCAGTACTTC. Protein product: CSVGSFGTGRETQYF.

The sample holds a few counts of this clonotype. CDR3 nucleotide sequence: TGTGCCAGCAGTTATATCCCCGACACTCTGAACACTGAAGCTTTCTTT. Translation: CASSYIPDTLNTEAFF. The rearrangement uses TRBV6-5 and TRBJ1-1; D is unresolved. The CDR3 is 16 residues long. Germline CDR1 and CDR2: MNHEY and SVGAGI. Deletions cut 3 bases from V and 0 bases from J, with 14 bases between.

Ten or more counts support this clonotype. The gene calls are TRBV15 and TRBJ1-2; D is perhaps TRBD1 (5 bases). CDR3 length: 14 amino acids. The ends were cut back, 0 bases at V and 10 bases at J, with 15 bases in the middle. Germline-derived CDR1 and CDR2 are LNHNV and YYDKDF (reference sequence). The chain's CDR3 is CATSRDAQGVYYTF. The CDR3 DNA reads as TGTGCCACCAGCAGAGATGCGCAGGGCGTATACTACACCTTC. Filled out from reference TRBV15 and TRBJ1-2, the complete variable domain reads DAMVIQNPRYQVTQFGKPVTLSCSQTLNHNVMYWYQQKSSQAPKLLFHYYDKDFNNEADTPDNFQSRRPNTSFCFLDIRSPGLGDTAMYLCATSRDAQGVYYTFGSGTRLTVV.

In this sample, this clonotype turned up a few times. A much larger clone sits a single nucleotide away, making a read error possible. This rearrangement joins TRBV7-2 to TRBJ2-2, with D unresolved. V was clipped by 0 bases and J by 4 bases, with 0 bases between them. CDR1 is SGHTA and CDR2 is FQGNSA in the germline V gene. This CDR3 contains 12 residues. CDR3 DNA: TGTGCCAGCAGCTTAGCCACCGGGGAGCTGTTTTTT. This encodes CASSLATGELFF.

This clonotype was recorded a few times. The CDR3 is CASRGAGPGDEQFF. CDR3 coding DNA: TGTGCCAGCAGAGGGGCGGGGCCTGGTGATGAGCAGTTCTTC. The rearrangement links TRBV4-2 to TRBJ2-1; D possibly corresponds to TRBD2 (6 bases). Trimming cost V 6 bases and J 8 bases, with 17 bases left between them. CDR1 and CDR2 (germline): LGHNA, YNFKEQ. The CDR3 loop spans 14 amino acids.

The chain links TRBV5-5 to TRBJ2-2, with no clear D. The CDR3 length is 13 residues. CDR1 and CDR2 from the germline V gene are SGHKS and YYEKEE (reference sequence). V was cut by 4 bases and J by 3 bases, with 7 bases left in between. CDR3 residues: CASSHGYTGELFF. The CDR3 coding sequence is TGTGCCAGCAGCCACGGATACACCGGGGAGCTGTTTTTT.

This clonotype was seen at least ten times. The J gene is TRBJ1-5, the V gene TRBV20-1; tentatively, D is TRBD1 (5 bases). There are 15 residues in the CDR3. The V end was cut by 7 bases, the J end by 1 base, with 17 bases between. CDR1 and CDR2 (germline): DFQATT, SNEGSKA (reference sequence). CDR3 sequence (DNA): TGCAGTGTTCCCCTCCCGGGACGGAGCAATCAGCCCCAGCATTTT. Its protein is CSVPLPGRSNQPQHF.

This clonotype was seen more than once but under ten times. The genes are TRBV13 and TRBJ2-7; TRBD1 aligns across 9 bases. Germline CDR1 is PRHDT and CDR2 is FYEKMQ (reference sequence). The CDR3 spans 14 residues. Trimming took 5 bases from V and 4 from J; bases not matched to a gene: 6. The CDR3 bases are TGTGCCAGCAGCCCCCGGGACAGGGAGTACGAGCAGTACTTC. Translation gives CASSPRDREYEQYF. The full variable domain, its missing parts supplied by reference TRBV13 and TRBJ2-7, is AAGVIQSPRHLIKEKRETATLKCYPIPRHDTVYWYQQGPGQDPQFLISFYEKMQSDKGSIPDRFSAQQFSDYHSELNMSSLELGDSALYFCASSPRDREYEQYFGPGTRLTVT.

V usage is TRBV10-3 and J usage is TRBJ2-7; tentative D call: TRBD1 (5 bases). Germline CDR1 and CDR2: ENHRY and SYGVKD. The CDR3 spans 12 residues. Trimming removed 6 bases from V and 2 bases from J, with 8 bases in between. CDR3 nucleotide sequence: TGTGCCATCAGGGACAAAACCTACGAGCAGTACTTC. It translates to CAIRDKTYEQYF.

This clonotype turned up a few times. The chain carries TRBV29-1 and TRBJ2-2, with a tentative D call TRBD1 (5 bases). The CDR3 has 12 amino acids. Trimming removed 5 bases from V and 6 bases from J, with 10 bases in between. CDR1 is SQVTM and CDR2 is ANQGSEA in the germline V gene. CDR3 amino acids: CSVRGTAGELFF. The CDR3 nucleotides read TGCAGCGTTAGGGGAACGGCCGGGGAGCTGTTTTTT.

This clonotype showed up just a few times. The rearrangement joins TRBV6-1 to TRBJ1-2; D not certain. The CDR3 spans 13 residues. Deletions cut 6 bases from V and 8 bases from J, with 16 bases between. Looked up from germline, CDR1 is MNHNS and CDR2 is SASEGT. The CDR3 loop is CASSARAFGGYTF. The CDR3 nucleotides read TGTGCCAGCAGCGCTAGGGCTTTCGGGGGCTACACCTTC.

The CDR3: CASSGQGRGQPQHF. DNA for the CDR3: TGTGCCAGCTCCGGACAGGGAAGGGGTCAGCCCCAGCATTTT. The genes are TRBV25-1 and TRBJ1-5; 8 bases align to TRBD1. Per the germline V gene, CDR1 is MGHDK and CDR2 is SYGVNS. Trimming removed 8 bases from V and 6 bases from J; junction bases left unmatched: 9. This CDR3 spans 14 amino acids.

The V call is TRBV30, the J call TRBJ2-6, with D maybe TRBD1 (5 bases). V lost 0 bases and J lost 10, with 10 bases in between. CDR1 and CDR2 from the germline V gene are GTSNPN and SVGIG (reference sequence). This CDR3 contains 13 residues. In nucleotides, the CDR3 is TGTGCCTGGAGTGTACAGGTAGCAAACGTCCTGACTTTC. This codes for CAWSVQVANVLTF.

The table lists this clonotype with a few counts. This sequence joins TRBV4-2 and TRBJ2-3; 9 bases map to TRBD2. CDR3 length: 16 residues. Unmatched junction bases numbered 7, after V lost 1 base and J lost 5 bases. Germline V gene sequence: CDR1 LGHNA, CDR2 YNFKEQ. The CDR3 reads CASSQVAAGGVDTQYF. The CDR3 DNA reads TGTGCCAGCAGCCAAGTGGCAGCGGGGGGCGTAGATACGCAGTATTTT.

This clonotype was found many times. This chain joins TRBV5-1 and TRBJ1-1; weak D call: TRBD1 (5 bases). Trimming left V 4 bases short and J 0 bases short, with 13 bases between. This CDR3 is built from 15 residues. CDR1 is SGHRS, CDR2 YFSETQ, per germline. The CDR3 reads CASSRTDTMNTEAFF. DNA of the CDR3: TGCGCCAGCAGCAGAACGGACACCATGAACACTGAAGCTTTCTTT.

V is TRBV20-1 and J is TRBJ2-5; 7 nucleotides align to TRBD2. The CDR3 is made up of 14 amino acids. The junction had 7 bases not matched to a gene; V was cut back by 0 bases and J by 6 bases. Germline-derived CDR1 and CDR2 are DFQATT and SNEGSKA (reference sequence). The CDR3 loop is CSARDSGGWKTQYF. The CDR3 DNA follows: TGCAGTGCTAGAGATTCGGGGGGATGGAAGACCCAGTACTTC.

This clonotype has more than one count but fewer than ten. V and J are TRBV7-2 and TRBJ2-7; 7 bases match TRBD2. V shed 1 base and J 2 bases; nucleotides not matched to a gene: 2. Germline V lookup: CDR1 SGHTA, CDR2 FQGNSA. CDR3 length: 14 residues. The CDR3 region has the DNA TGTGCCAGCAGCTTAGAGCGGGGTCCCTACGAGCAGTACTTC. It yields the protein CASSLERGPYEQYF. Full variable domain (remainder filled in from reference TRBV7-2 and TRBJ2-7): GAGVSQSPSNKVTEKGKDVELRCDPISGHTALYWYRQSLGQGLEFLIYFQGNSAPDKSGLPSDRFSAERTGGSVSTLTIQRTQQEDSAVYLCASSLERGPYEQYFGPGTRLTVT.